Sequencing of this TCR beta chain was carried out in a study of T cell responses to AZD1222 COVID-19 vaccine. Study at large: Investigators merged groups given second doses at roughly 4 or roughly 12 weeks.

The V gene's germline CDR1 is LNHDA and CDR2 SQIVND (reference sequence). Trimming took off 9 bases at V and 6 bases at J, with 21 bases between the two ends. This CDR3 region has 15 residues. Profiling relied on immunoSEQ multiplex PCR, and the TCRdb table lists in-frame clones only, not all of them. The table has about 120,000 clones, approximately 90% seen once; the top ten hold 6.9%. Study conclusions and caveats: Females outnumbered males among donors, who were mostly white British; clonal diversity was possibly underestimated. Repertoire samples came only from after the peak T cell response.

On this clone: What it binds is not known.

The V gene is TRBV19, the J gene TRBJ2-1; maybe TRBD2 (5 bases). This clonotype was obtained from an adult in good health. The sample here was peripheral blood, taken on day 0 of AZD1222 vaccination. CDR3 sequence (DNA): TGTGCCAGCCTCGAAGGCCCGGGGAGTACCAATGAGCAGTTCTTC. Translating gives CASLEGPGSTNEQFF.